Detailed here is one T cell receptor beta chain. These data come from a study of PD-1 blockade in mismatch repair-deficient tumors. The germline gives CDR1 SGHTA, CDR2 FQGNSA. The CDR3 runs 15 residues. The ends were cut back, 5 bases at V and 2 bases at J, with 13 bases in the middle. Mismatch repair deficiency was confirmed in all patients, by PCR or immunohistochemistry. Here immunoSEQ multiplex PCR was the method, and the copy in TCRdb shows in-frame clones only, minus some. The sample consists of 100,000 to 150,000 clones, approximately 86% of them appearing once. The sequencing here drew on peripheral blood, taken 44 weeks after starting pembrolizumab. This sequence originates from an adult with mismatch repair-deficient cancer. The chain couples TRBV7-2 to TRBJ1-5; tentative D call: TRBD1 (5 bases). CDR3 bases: TGTGCCAGCAGCCAGCTGGGACTCGGCAATCAGCCCCAGCATTTT. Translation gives CASSQLGLGNQPQHF.